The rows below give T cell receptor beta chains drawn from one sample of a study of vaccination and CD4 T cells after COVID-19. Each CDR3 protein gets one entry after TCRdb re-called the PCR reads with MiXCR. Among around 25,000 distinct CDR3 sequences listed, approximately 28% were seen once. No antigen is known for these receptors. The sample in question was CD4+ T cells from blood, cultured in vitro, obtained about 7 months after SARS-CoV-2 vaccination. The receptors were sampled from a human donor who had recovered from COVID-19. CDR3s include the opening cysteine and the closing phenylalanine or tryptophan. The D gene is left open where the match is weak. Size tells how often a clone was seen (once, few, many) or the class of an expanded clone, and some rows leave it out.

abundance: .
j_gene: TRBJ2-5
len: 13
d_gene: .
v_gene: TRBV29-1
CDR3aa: CSVEQSHGETQYF
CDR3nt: TGCAGCGTTGAGCAATCCCATGGAGAGACCCAGTACTTC

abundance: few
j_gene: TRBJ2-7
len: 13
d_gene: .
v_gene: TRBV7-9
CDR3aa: CASSLLGNYEQYF
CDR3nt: TGTGCCAGCAGCTTATTGGGCAATTACGAGCAGTACTTC

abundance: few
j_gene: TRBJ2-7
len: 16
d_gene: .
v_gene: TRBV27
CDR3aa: CASSLSGFGGTYEQYF
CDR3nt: TGTGCCAGCAGTTTATCGGGGTTTGGGGGGACCTACGAGCAGTACTTC

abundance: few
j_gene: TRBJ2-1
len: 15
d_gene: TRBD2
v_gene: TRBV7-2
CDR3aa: CASSSSGVSYNEQFF
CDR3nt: TGTGCCAGCAGCTCTAGCGGGGTTTCCTACAATGAGCAGTTCTTC

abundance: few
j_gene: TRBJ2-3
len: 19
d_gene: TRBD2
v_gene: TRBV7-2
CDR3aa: CASSLRGSAGARFRDTQYF
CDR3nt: TGTGCCAGCAGCTTGAGGGGTTCCGCGGGAGCAAGATTTAGGGATACGCAGTATTTT

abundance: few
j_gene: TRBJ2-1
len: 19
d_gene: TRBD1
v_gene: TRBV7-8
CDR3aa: CASSFPLGQDASSYNEQFF
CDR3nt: TGTGCCAGCAGCTTCCCGTTGGGACAGGACGCGAGCTCCTACAATGAGCAGTTCTTC

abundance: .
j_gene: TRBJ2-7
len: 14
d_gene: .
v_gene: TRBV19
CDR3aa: CATPVGGNNYEQYF
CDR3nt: TGTGCCACTCCCGTTGGAGGGAATAACTACGAGCAGTACTTC

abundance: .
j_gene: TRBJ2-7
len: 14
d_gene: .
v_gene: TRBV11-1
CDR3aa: CASSSPDSIYEQYF
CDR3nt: TGTGCCAGCAGCTCCCCCGACAGTATATACGAGCAGTACTTC

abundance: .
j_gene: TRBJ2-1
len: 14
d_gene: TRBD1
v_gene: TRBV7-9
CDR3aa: CASGRTGQENEQFF
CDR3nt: TGTGCCAGCGGGCGGACAGGGCAAGAGAATGAGCAGTTCTTC

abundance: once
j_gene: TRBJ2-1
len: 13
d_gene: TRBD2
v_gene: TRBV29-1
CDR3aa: CSVDWWEGLEQFF
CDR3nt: TGCAGCGTTGACTGGTGGGAGGGCCTAGAGCAGTTCTTC

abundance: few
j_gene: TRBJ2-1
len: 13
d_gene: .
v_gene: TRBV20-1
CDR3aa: CSALRPVYNEQFF
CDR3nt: TGCAGTGCTTTGCGGCCAGTCTACAATGAGCAGTTCTTC

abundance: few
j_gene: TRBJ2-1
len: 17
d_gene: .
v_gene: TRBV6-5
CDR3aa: CASSYSGLLASYNEQFF
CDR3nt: TGTGCCAGCAGTTACTCGGGGTTATTAGCGTCCTACAATGAGCAGTTCTTC

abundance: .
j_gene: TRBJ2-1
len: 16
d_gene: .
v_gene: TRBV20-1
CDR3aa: CSARGRGGENYNEQFF
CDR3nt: TGCAGTGCTAGAGGTCGAGGGGGGGAGAACTACAATGAGCAGTTCTTC

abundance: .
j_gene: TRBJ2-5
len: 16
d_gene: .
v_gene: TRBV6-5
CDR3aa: CASSYQPPTAHETQYF
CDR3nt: TGTGCCAGCAGTTACCAACCCCCGACAGCTCACGAGACCCAGTACTTC

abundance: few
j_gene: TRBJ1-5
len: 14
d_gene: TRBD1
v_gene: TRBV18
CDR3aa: CASSADRGNQPQHF
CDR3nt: TGTGCCAGCTCAGCCGACAGGGGCAATCAGCCCCAGCATTTT

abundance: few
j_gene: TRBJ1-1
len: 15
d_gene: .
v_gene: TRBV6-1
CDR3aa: CASSRGAVAGAEAFF
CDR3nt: TGTGCCAGCAGCCGGGGAGCCGTTGCGGGAGCTGAAGCTTTCTTT

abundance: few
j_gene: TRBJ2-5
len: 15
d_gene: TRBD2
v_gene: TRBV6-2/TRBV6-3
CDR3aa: CASSATSGRGETQYF
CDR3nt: TGTGCCAGCAGTGCGACTAGCGGGAGAGGGGAGACCCAGTACTTC

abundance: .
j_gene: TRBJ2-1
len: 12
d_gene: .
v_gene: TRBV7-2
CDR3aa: CASSYDYNEQFF
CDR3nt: TGTGCCAGCAGCTATGACTACAATGAGCAGTTCTTC